Listed below are T cell receptor beta chains from one sample, sequenced in a study of control samples from healthy donors and cancer patients. This table comes from immunoSEQ multiplex PCR, and its TCRdb copy is limited to in-frame clones, with some not included. The table has about 120,000 clones, approximately 87% seen once; the top ten hold about 12%. What was sequenced was blood. These receptors all come from a man aged 25-45 years in good health. The CDR3 runs from the conserved cysteine through the conserved F or W. Fields, in order: clone size, V gene, CDR3 protein. Size is stated for part of the rows, as once, few or many counts, or as a class when the clone is expanded.

>.|TRBV9
CASSAGGLTEAFF
>.|TRBV24-1
CATGGGSSYNEQFF
>.|TRBV5-1
CASSADTGSRALEQFF
>.|TRBV7-2
CASSPGPGEYGYTF
>.|TRBV5-6
CASPPGGEQYF
>.|TRBV5-4
CASKEEANTDTQYF
>once|TRBV7-6
CASSPEIGQGSQPQHF
>medium-sized|TRBV18
CASSPLREFYEQYF
>.|TRBV27
CASSLGLQNTEAFF
>once|TRBV6-6
CASSYRAADTQYF
>.|TRBV11-2
CASRTDRGEFYGYTF
>.|TRBV30
CAWRLVQRGYTF
>.|TRBV18
CASSPLGPPEPEAFF
>once|TRBV29-1
CSTSGGPTDTQYF
>many|TRBV7-8
CASSLAQGPSYEQYF
>.|TRBV12-5
CASGLSGYTEAFF
>.|TRBV2
CASSQDFNSPLHF
>.|TRBV5-1
CASSLDLSAGSPEAFF
>once|TRBV6-5
CASSPWTNLRNEQFF
>.|TRBV18
CASSPRDSDQPQHF
>few|TRBV6-5
CASRGVRDREAGYTF
>.|TRBV7-2
CASSLVSGVFYRDYEQYF
>few|TRBV12-3/TRBV12-4
CASSRQETQYF
>.|TRBV7-2
CASSFPGQPYGYTF
>.|TRBV2
CASLEGWNTEAFF
>.|TRBV29-1
CSVELAGTQHF
>once|TRBV4-1
CASSQDPGLAGGGETQYF
>.|TRBV5-4
CASSLYLLEQFF
>once|TRBV18
CASSPQGGRAEAFF
>.|TRBV6-6
CASSPAGVQDRQYF
>.|TRBV28
CATTLAGQHPNQPQHF
>.|TRBV3-1/TRBV3-2
CASSPMGNTEAFF
>.|TRBV27
CASSLRGVIDTQYF
>.|TRBV15
CATSRDPGPGQPQHF
>.|TRBV3-1/TRBV3-2
CASSSQPPSVLQFF
>once|TRBV5-1
CASSLVGGNMNTEAFF
>once|TRBV5-1
CASSLRTGGDIQYF
>.|TRBV12-3/TRBV12-4
CASGKRIYNEQFF
>.|TRBV5-4
CASSLGLAGVSETQYF
>.|TRBV3-1/TRBV3-2
CASSQGTALGGYEQYF
>.|TRBV27
CASSLGPNNEQFF
>.|TRBV7-9
CASSLVGEEAFF
>.|TRBV2
CASSLRGGLATNEKLFF
>.|TRBV9
CASSAYSGGPGNEQFF
>.|TRBV6-6
CASSRLDTEAFF
>.|TRBV7-9
CASSLRVGANVLTF
>.|TRBV5-1
CASSLAGLGNEQFF
>few|TRBV28
CASVGGWVSNQPQHF
>.|TRBV5-1
CASSLRTGAQVEKLFF
>.|TRBV12-3/TRBV12-4
CATTPGGVTEAFF
>.|TRBV29-1
CSVGSRGRLNTEAFF
>.|TRBV29-1
CSAAQETQYF
>.|TRBV18
CASSPNRDSDGYTF